This entry features one TCR beta chain sequence. Its specificity is not known. Generated by immunoSEQ multiplex PCR, the TCRdb table keeps only in-frame clones and is missing some. The data show thousands of clones, with around 65% seen just once and around 40% held by the top ten. V gave up 3 bases and J gave up 2 bases, with 12 bases separating them. The CDR3 extends over 15 amino acids. Germline V gene lookup returns CDR1 SEHNR and CDR2 FQNEAQ (reference sequence). The sample is drawn from a study of CD8 T cell repertoires and HIV-1 epitope variants. Sequencing used cultured CD8+ T cells derived from PBMCs. The source is a male donor with HIV. The chain is built from TRBV7-9 and TRBJ2-3, with D possibly TRBD2 on 5 matching bases. The CDR3 DNA follows: TGTGCCAGCAGCTTTCAGCGGAGGTTCACAGATACGCAGTATTTT. This codes for CASSFQRRFTDTQYF. Looking up the rest from reference TRBV7-9 and TRBJ2-3 gives the full variable domain: DTGVSQNPRHKITKRGQNVTFRCDPISEHNRLYWYRQTLGQGPEFLTYFQNEAQLEKSRLLSDRFSAERPKGSFSTLEIQRTEQGDSAMYLCASSFQRRFTDTQYFGPGTRLTVL.